Listed here are 20 T cell receptor beta chains from one sample, sequenced in a study of T-cell reconstitution after alpha-beta-depleted transplantation in children. For TCRbeta, the library was prepared with unique molecular identifiers. TCRdb ran MiXCR on the PCR reads and lists one entry per CDR3 protein. The profile shows about a million distinct CDR3 sequences, around 30% of them singletons. The starting material was PBMCs, mostly from graft donor cells, obtained 360 days after TCRalphabeta/CD19-depleted stem cell transplant. These receptors originate from a boy less than two years old who had a stem cell transplant for SCID, so the T cells may come from the graft donor.

This clonotype was picked up a small number of times. The gene calls are TRBV28 and TRBJ2-4, with D maybe TRBD1 (6 bases). V lost 6 bases, J lost 3 bases, and 15 bases lay in between. The germline gives CDR1 MDHEN, CDR2 SYDVKM. The CDR3 covers 15 residues. The DNA for the CDR3 is TGTGCCAGCAGACCAGGGGCGCCTAGCAAAAACATTCAGTACTTC. It translates to CASRPGAPSKNIQYF.

In its sample, this clonotype was seen a few times. The chain has TRBV29-1 and TRBJ2-1; D is ambiguous. Trimming shortened V by 3 bases and J by 0 bases, and 9 bases separated the two germline ends. The germline V gene has CDR1 SQVTM and CDR2 ANQGSEA. This CDR3 is built from 14 residues. This CDR3 reads CSVDWSSSYNEQFF. CDR3 in DNA: TGCAGCGTTGATTGGTCGAGCTCCTACAATGAGCAGTTCTTC.

The V call is TRBV29-1, the J call TRBJ1-1; unclear D gene. The germline V and J ends were trimmed by 4 bases and 5 bases, with 14 bases remaining between them. Per germline, CDR1 SQVTM and CDR2 ANQGSEA. This CDR3 contains 13 residues. CDR3 region: CSVAGQSGTEAFF. The CDR3 DNA reads TGCAGCGTTGCGGGCCAGAGTGGGACTGAAGCTTTCTTT.

This clonotype was counted only a few times. The rearrangement joins TRBV7-9 to TRBJ2-7; tentative D call: TRBD2 (6 bases). The CDR3 loop spans 13 amino acids. The germline gives CDR1 SEHNR, CDR2 FQNEAQ (reference sequence). Deletions cut 9 bases from V and 3 bases from J, with 15 bases between. The chain's CDR3 is CASGGLKYYEQYF. The CDR3 region has the DNA TGTGCCAGTGGGGGACTTAAGTACTACGAGCAGTACTTC.

This clonotype was recorded a few times. The rearrangement uses TRBV20-1 and TRBJ2-2; D may be TRBD1 (5 bases). The CDR3 is made up of 14 amino acids. CDR1 and CDR2 from the germline V gene are DFQATT and SNEGSKA (reference sequence). The V and J ends lost 1 base and 1 base respectively, with 7 bases between them. CDR3 sequence: CSARGQGNTGELFF. CDR3 DNA: TGCAGTGCTAGAGGCCAGGGGAACACCGGGGAGCTGTTTTTT.

The V gene is TRBV5-5, the J gene TRBJ1-1; D possibly corresponds to TRBD1 (6 bases). The germline V gene encodes CDR1 SGHKS and CDR2 YYEKEE (reference sequence). This CDR3 spans 15 amino acids. V lost 4 bases and J 1 base, leaving 14 bases between the germline ends. The DNA for the CDR3 is TGTGCCAGCAGCCCAGGGGTGTTTGGGAACACTGAAGCTTTCTTT. Translation: CASSPGVFGNTEAFF.

The chain uses TRBV29-1 and TRBJ2-7, with D perhaps TRBD1 or TRBD2 (6 bases each). V was clipped by 7 bases and J by 7 bases, with 17 bases between them. Germline loops: CDR1 SQVTM, CDR2 ANQGSEA. The length of the CDR3 is 12 residues. The CDR3 DNA is TGCAGCGCTGGGGGGCCCTCGGAGGAGCAGTACTTC. Protein sequence: CSAGGPSEEQYF.

This chain connects TRBV6-2 or TRBV6-3 to TRBJ2-1, with 10 bases fitting TRBD2. V shed 4 bases, J shed 8 bases, and the junction held 8 bases outside the gene matches. CDR3 length equals 15 residues. Germline CDR1 is MNHEY and CDR2 is SVGEGT. The CDR3 nucleotides are TGTGCCAGCAGTTGGGGACTAGCGCTCTTCGATGAGCAGTTCTTC. This codes for CASSWGLALFDEQFF.

This clonotype has only a few counts. This chain connects TRBV19 to TRBJ1-1; 7 bases agree with TRBD1. V lost 6 bases and J lost 7; bases outside the gene matches: 5. Germline-derived CDR1 and CDR2 are LNHDA and SQIVND (reference sequence). This CDR3 is built from 12 residues. CDR3 residues: CASRWGDSEAFF. CDR3 coding DNA: TGTGCCAGTAGATGGGGGGACAGTGAAGCTTTCTTT.

This clonotype was seen repeatedly, ten times or more. This chain connects TRBV12-3 or TRBV12-4 to TRBJ2-7; 8 bases are shared with TRBD1. This CDR3 region has 14 residues. Trimming at V came to 5 bases and at J to 0 bases, leaving 3 bases not matched to a gene. The CDR3 DNA is TGTGCCAGCAGTGCAGGGGGCCCCTCCTACGAGCAGTACTTC. Amino acid sequence: CASSAGGPSYEQYF.

This clonotype was counted only a few times. The chain is built from TRBV4-1 and TRBJ2-1, with 11 bases identical to TRBD2. Germline CDR1 reads MGHRA; CDR2 reads YSYEKL. The V and J ends lost 4 bases and 6 bases, in that order; junction bases with no gene match: 17. The CDR3 consists of 19 residues. DNA of the CDR3: TGCGCCAGCAGCCCCTTGCCGAATCCTAGCGGGGGGTCGAGCAATGAGCAGTTCTTC. The encoded protein is CASSPLPNPSGGSSNEQFF.

The CDR3 protein is CSARDPRRNNNEQFF. The CDR3 DNA reads as TGCAGTGCTAGAGATCCTAGACGGAATAACAATGAGCAGTTCTTC. This chain joins TRBV20-1 and TRBJ2-1; D remains ambiguous. This CDR3 is 15 amino acids long. Germline V gene lookup returns CDR1 DFQATT and CDR2 SNEGSKA (reference sequence). The ends were cut back, 0 bases at V and 5 bases at J, with 14 bases in the middle.

The table lists this clonotype with a few counts. The rearrangement joins TRBV7-9 to TRBJ1-1; 11 bases line up with TRBD1. Germline V gene sequence: CDR1 SEHNR, CDR2 FQNEAQ (reference sequence). The trim removed 6 bases at V and 4 bases at J, leaving 10 bases unmatched. The CDR3 runs 16 residues. CDR3 nucleotide sequence: TGTGCCAGCAGTTCCCGGGACAGGGGGAATATCACTGAAGCTTTCTTT. This translates into CASSSRDRGNITEAFF.

The chain carries TRBV2 and TRBJ2-3, with D perhaps being TRBD1 or TRBD2 (6 bases each). CDR1 and CDR2 (germline): SNHLY, FYNNEI. Trimming removed 5 bases at V and 2 bases at J, with 14 bases between. The CDR3 spans 15 residues. The CDR3 loop is CASSPTGGTTDTQYF. DNA for the CDR3: TGTGCCAGCAGTCCCACCGGGGGCACCACAGATACGCAGTATTTT. The full variable domain, completed using reference TRBV2 and TRBJ2-3, is EPEVTQTPSHQVTQMGQEVILRCVPISNHLYFYWYRQILGQKVEFLVSFYNNEISEKSEIFDDQFSVERPDGSNFTLKIRSTKLEDSAMYFCASSPTGGTTDTQYFGPGTRLTVL.

This clonotype was seen a few times. This chain uses TRBV7-9 with TRBJ2-4; D remains ambiguous. Trimming stripped 4 bases from V and 0 bases from J, with 4 bases between. Germline-derived CDR1 and CDR2 are SEHNR and FQNEAQ (reference sequence). CDR3 size: 13 residues. In DNA, the CDR3 is TGTGCCAGCAGCTCCCAAGCCAAAAACATTCAGTACTTC. It encodes CASSSQAKNIQYF.

J is TRBJ2-1 and V is TRBV5-1; D tentatively fits TRBD1 or TRBD2 (5 bases each). CDR1 is SGHRS and CDR2 is YFSETQ in the germline V gene. The germline V and J ends were trimmed by 0 bases and 4 bases, with 11 bases remaining between them. CDR3 size: 15 residues. The CDR3 spells CASSLEEGRYNEQFF. The CDR3 region has the DNA TGCGCCAGCAGCTTGGAAGAGGGGCGATACAATGAGCAGTTCTTC.

This clonotype appeared many times. The junction departs from germline at one end; a sequencing error may be responsible. The V and J genes are TRBV18 and TRBJ1-1, with D maybe TRBD1 (6 bases). This CDR3 spans 12 amino acids. From germline, CDR1 is KGHSH and CDR2 LQKENI. CDR3 in amino acids: CASSPQGTEAFF. CDR3 DNA: TGTGCCAGCTCGCCACAGGGTACTGAAGCTTTCTTT.

This clonotype has a handful of counts. The chain joins TRBV5-6 to TRBJ2-1; D may be TRBD2 (6 bases). V shed 7 bases and J shed 4 bases, with 21 bases lying between them. The CDR3 extends over 16 amino acids. The germline V gene encodes CDR1 SGHDT and CDR2 YYEEEE. CDR3 in DNA: TGTGCCAGCGGCCCAGTTCTGATGGGGGGATACAATGAGCAGTTCTTC. Residues: CASGPVLMGGYNEQFF.

This clonotype was detected a few times. The chain links TRBV29-1 to TRBJ2-3; 12 nucleotides align to TRBD1. With V trimmed by 2 bases and J by 5 bases, 8 bases remained unmatched. Germline CDR1 and CDR2: SQVTM and ANQGSEA. The CDR3 runs to 16 residues. The DNA of the CDR3 is TGCAGCGTTGAATTGCGGGACAGGGGGCAAGGAGATACGCAGTATTTT. Residues: CSVELRDRGQGDTQYF.

This clonotype was seen more than once but under ten times. The rearrangement joins TRBV12-5 to TRBJ1-2, with 8 bases that match TRBD1. The CDR3 covers 13 residues. CDR1 is LGHNT and CDR2 is FRNRAP in the germline V gene. The J segment lost 5 bases and the V segment lost 5 bases, leaving 4 bases of the junction unmatched. The CDR3 region is CASGRDRPYGYTF. CDR3 bases: TGTGCTAGTGGTCGGGACAGGCCTTATGGCTACACCTTC.